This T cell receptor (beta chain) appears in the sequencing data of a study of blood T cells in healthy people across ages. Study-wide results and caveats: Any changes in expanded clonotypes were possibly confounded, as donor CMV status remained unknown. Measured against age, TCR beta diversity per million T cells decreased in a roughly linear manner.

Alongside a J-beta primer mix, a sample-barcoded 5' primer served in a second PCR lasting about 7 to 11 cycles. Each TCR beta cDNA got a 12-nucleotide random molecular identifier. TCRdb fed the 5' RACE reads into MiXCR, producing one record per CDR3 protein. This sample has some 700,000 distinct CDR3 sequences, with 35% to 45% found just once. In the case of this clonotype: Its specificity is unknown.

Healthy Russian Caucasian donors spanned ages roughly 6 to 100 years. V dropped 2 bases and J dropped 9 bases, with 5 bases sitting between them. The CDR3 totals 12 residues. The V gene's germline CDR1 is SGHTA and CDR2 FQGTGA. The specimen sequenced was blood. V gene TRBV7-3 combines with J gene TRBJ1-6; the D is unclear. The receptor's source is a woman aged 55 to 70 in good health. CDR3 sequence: CASSLWGSPLHF. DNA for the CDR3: TGTGCCAGCAGCTTATGGGGTTCACCCCTCCACTTT.